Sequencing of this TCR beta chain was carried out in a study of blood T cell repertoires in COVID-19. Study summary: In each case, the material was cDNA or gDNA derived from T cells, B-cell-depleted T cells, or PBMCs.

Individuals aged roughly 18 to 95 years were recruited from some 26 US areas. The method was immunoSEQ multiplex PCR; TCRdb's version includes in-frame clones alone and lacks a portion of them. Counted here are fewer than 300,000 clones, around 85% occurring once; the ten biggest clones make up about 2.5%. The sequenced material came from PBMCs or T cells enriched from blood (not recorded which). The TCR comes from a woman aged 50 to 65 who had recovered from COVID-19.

CDR3 nucleotides: TGTGCCAGCAGCTCGACAGTGTACAATGAGCAGTTCTTC. Translated, it gives CASSSTVYNEQFF. The chain combines TRBV7-9 with TRBJ2-1, with a tentative D call TRBD1 (5 bases). The CDR3 is made up of 13 amino acids. CDR1 is SEHNR, CDR2 FQNEAQ, per germline (reference sequence). Trimming took 4 bases from V and 4 from J, leaving 8 bases between them.